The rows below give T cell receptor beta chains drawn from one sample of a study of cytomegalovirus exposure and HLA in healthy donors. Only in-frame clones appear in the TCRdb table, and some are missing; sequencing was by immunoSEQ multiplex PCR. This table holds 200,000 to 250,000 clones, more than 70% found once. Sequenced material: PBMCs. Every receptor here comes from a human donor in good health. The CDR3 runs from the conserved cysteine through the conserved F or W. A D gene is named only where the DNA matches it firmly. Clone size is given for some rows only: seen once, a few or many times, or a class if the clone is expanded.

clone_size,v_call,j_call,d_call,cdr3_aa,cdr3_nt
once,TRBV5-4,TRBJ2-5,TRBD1,CASSLEQGLGEQYF,TGTGCCAGCAGCTTGGAACAGGGGCTAGGTGAGCAGTACTTC
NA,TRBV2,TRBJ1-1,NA,CASRGSLALNTEAFF,TGTGCCAGCAGGGGAAGCCTAGCCCTGAACACTGAAGCTTTCTTT
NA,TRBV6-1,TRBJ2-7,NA,CASSLESYEQYF,TGTGCCAGCAGTCTAGAATCCTACGAGCAGTACTTC
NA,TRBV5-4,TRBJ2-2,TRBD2,CASSAPGLAGEAGELFF,TGTGCCAGCAGCGCACCGGGACTAGCGGGAGAGGCCGGGGAGCTGTTTTTT
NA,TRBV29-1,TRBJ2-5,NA,CSVLGRFQETQYF,TGCAGCGTCCTTGGCAGGTTCCAAGAGACCCAGTACTTC
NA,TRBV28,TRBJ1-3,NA,CASREGVRNTIYF,TGTGCCAGCAGAGAGGGTGTCCGAAACACCATATATTTT
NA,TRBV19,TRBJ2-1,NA,CASSPQLPGQKYNEQFF,TGTGCCAGTAGCCCGCAACTCCCGGGACAAAAATACAATGAGCAGTTCTTC
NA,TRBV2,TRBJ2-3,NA,CASRSEGADTQYF,TGTGCCAGCAGATCTGAGGGGGCAGATACGCAGTATTTT
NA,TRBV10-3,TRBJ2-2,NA,CAISRQESNTGELFF,TGTGCCATCAGTCGACAGGAATCGAACACCGGGGAGCTGTTTTTT
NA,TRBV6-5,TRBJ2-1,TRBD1,CASSLDRDEQFF,TGTGCCAGCAGTCTAGACAGGGACGAGCAGTTCTTC
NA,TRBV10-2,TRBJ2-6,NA,CASSGANVLTF,TGCGCGAGCTCTGGGGCCAACGTCCTGACTTTC
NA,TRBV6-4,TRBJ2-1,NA,CASRTEASSYNEQFF,TGTGCCAGCAGGACTGAAGCTAGCTCCTACAATGAGCAGTTCTTC
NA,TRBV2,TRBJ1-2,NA,CATWGGAGGYTF,TGTGCCACCTGGGGGGGCGCGGGGGGCTACACCTTC
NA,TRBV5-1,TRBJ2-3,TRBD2,CASSLKTSDTDTQYF,TGCGCCAGCAGCTTGAAGACTAGCGACACAGATACGCAGTATTTT
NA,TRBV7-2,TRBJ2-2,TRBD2,CASSSGLAGVLGELFF,TGTGCCAGCAGCTCTGGACTAGCGGGAGTTCTCGGGGAGCTGTTTTTT
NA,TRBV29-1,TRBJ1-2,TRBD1,CSVDQVDRTYGYTF,TGCAGCGTTGATCAGGTGGACAGGACCTATGGCTACACCTTC
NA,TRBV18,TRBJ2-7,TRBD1,CASSPPLATGINYEQYF,TGTGCCAGCTCACCACCTCTCGCGACAGGGATTAACTACGAGCAGTACTTC
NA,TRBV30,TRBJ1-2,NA,CAWRQPGMGGYTF,TGTGCCTGGAGACAACCAGGGATGGGGGGCTACACCTTC
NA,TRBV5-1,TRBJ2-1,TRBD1,CASSLALGQGGGEQFF,TGCGCCAGCAGCTTGGCTCTCGGACAGGGGGGTGGTGAGCAGTTCTTC
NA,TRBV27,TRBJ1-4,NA,CASSLLVFRTVGFNEKLFF,TGTGCCAGCAGTTTATTGGTTTTCCGGACAGTGGGATTTAATGAAAAACTGTTTTTT
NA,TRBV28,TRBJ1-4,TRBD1,CASRDGTVPEKLFF,TGTGCCAGCAGGGACGGGACAGTGCCCGAAAAACTGTTTTTT
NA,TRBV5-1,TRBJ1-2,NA,CASSLGLINYGYTF,TGCGCCAGCAGCTTGGGACTTATAAACTATGGCTACACCTTC
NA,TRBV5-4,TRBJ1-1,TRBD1,CASSLDRAQAFF,TGTGCCAGCAGCCTCGACAGGGCGCAAGCTTTCTTT
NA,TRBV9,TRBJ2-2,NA,CASSAYTGELFF,TGTGCCAGCAGCGCGTACACCGGGGAGCTGTTTTTT
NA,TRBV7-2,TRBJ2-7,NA,CASSPLPGFNIYEQYF,TGTGCCAGCAGCCCCCTACCGGGATTTAATATTTACGAGCAGTACTTC
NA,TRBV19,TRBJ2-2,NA,CASSTFGEFTGELFF,TGTGCCAGTAGTACCTTCGGGGAGTTCACCGGGGAGCTGTTTTTT
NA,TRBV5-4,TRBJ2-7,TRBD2,CASSPTSGSYEQYF,TGTGCCAGCAGTCCGACTAGCGGGAGCTACGAGCAGTACTTC
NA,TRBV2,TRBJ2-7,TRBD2,CASSSGTLSYEQYF,TGTGCCAGCAGTAGCGGGACCCTCTCCTACGAGCAGTACTTC
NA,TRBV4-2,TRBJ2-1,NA,CASSPGNAYNEQFF,TGTGCCAGCAGCCCCGGGAACGCCTACAATGAGCAGTTCTTC
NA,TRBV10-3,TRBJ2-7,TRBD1,CAISESGTGLYEQYF,TGTGCCATCAGTGAGTCTGGGACAGGACTCTACGAGCAGTACTTC
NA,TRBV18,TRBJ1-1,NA,CASSPMGHYTEAFF,TGTGCCAGCTCACCAATGGGACACTACACTGAAGCTTTCTTT
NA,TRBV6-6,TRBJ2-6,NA,CASIPSGANVLTF,TGTGCCAGCATCCCATCTGGGGCCAACGTCCTGACTTTC
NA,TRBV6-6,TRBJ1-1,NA,CASSYLGPEAFF,TGTGCCAGCAGTTACTTGGGGCCTGAAGCTTTCTTT
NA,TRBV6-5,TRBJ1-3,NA,CASKTAYSGNTIYF,TGTGCCAGCAAAACTGCCTACTCTGGAAACACCATATATTTT
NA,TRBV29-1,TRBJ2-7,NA,CSVAVSGYEQYF,TGCAGCGTTGCCGTCAGCGGATACGAGCAGTACTTC
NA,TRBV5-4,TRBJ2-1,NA,CASSLEPGNEQFF,TGTGCCAGCAGCTTGGAGCCCGGGAATGAGCAGTTCTTC
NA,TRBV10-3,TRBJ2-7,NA,CATSRETHEQYF,TGTGCCACCAGTCGGGAGACCCACGAGCAGTACTTC
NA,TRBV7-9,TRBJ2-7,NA,CASSLEAVYEQYF,TGTGCCAGCAGCTTAGAGGCGGTCTACGAGCAGTACTTC
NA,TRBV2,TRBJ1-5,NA,CASSEALRGSQPQHF,TGTGCCAGCAGTGAAGCGCTCCGAGGAAGTCAGCCCCAGCATTTT
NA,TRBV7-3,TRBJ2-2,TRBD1,CASSGTGPPGELFF,TGTGCCAGCAGCGGGACAGGGCCCCCCGGGGAGCTGTTTTTT
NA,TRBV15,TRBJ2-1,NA,CATKRAQAHNEQFF,TGTGCCACCAAGCGGGCGCAAGCCCACAATGAGCAGTTCTTC
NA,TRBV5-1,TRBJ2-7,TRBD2,CASSMGTSGTLSYEQYF,TGCGCCAGCAGCATGGGGACTAGCGGGACCCTCTCCTACGAGCAGTACTTC
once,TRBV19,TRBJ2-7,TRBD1,CASGDDRGFSYEQYF,TGTGCCAGTGGCGACGACAGGGGGTTTTCCTACGAGCAGTACTTC
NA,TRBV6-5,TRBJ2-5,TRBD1,CASSLGGTGLDETQYF,TGTGCCAGCAGTTTGGGAGGGACAGGGTTAGATGAGACCCAGTACTTC
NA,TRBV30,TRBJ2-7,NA,CAWSVLLAIGGYEQYF,TGTGCCTGGAGTGTCCTCCTGGCTATAGGCGGCTACGAGCAGTACTTC
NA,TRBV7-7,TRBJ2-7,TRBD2,CASSPTSDEQYF,TGTGCTAGCAGCCCGACTAGCGATGAGCAGTACTTC
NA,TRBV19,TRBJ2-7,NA,CASSSGRRYYEQYF,TGTGCCAGTAGTAGTGGGAGGCGCTACTACGAGCAGTACTTC
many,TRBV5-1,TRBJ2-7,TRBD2,CASSLPSGSYEQYF,TGCGCCAGCAGCTTGCCTAGCGGCTCCTACGAGCAGTACTTC
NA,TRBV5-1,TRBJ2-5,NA,CASAPERQETQYF,TGCGCCAGCGCACCCGAGCGCCAAGAGACCCAGTACTTC
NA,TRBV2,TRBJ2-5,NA,CASSAQGQGETQYF,TGTGCCAGCAGTGCACAGGGCCAGGGGGAGACCCAGTACTTC
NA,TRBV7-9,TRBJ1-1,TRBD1,CASSSQGLRNTEAFF,TGTGCCAGCAGCTCACAGGGGTTAAGGAACACTGAAGCTTTCTTT
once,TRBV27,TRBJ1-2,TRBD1,CASSPTGGYGYTF,TGTGCCAGCAGCCCGACAGGGGGATATGGCTACACCTTC
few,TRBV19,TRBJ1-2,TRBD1,CASSPGQGYGYTF,TGTGCCAGTTCCCCGGGACAGGGATATGGCTACACCTTC
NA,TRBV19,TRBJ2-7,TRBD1,CASSPRDRATYEQYF,TGTGCCAGTAGCCCCCGGGACAGGGCAACCTACGAGCAGTACTTC
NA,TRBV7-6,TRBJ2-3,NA,CASSLNPGAEGPRTDTQYF,TGTGCCAGCAGCTTGAACCCCGGAGCGGAGGGCCCCCGCACAGATACGCAGTATTTT
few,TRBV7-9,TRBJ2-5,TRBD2,CASSLYRLAGETQYF,TGTGCCAGCAGCCTCTATCGTCTAGCGGGAGAGACCCAGTACTTC
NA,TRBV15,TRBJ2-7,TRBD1,CATSPINRGSYEQYF,TGTGCCACCAGCCCGATTAACAGGGGGTCGTACGAGCAGTACTTC